This T cell receptor (beta chain) is drawn from a study of T cells in Graves' hyperthyroidism and ophthalmopathy. Ten or more counts support this clonotype. Trimming stripped 1 base from V and 0 bases from J, with 8 bases between. The germline V gene has CDR1 SGHTS and CDR2 YDEGEE. The CDR3 is 14 amino acids. The TCR beta CDR3 regions underwent amplification using RNA transcripts as the source. An initial round of RT-PCR targeting the TCR CDR3 relied on the HTBI primer set. TCRdb fed the multiplex PCR reads into MiXCR, producing one record per CDR3 protein. Of over 450,000 distinct CDR3 sequences detected, 14% appear once; the ten largest clones hold under 20%.

The chain couples TRBV5-8 to TRBJ2-7; D gene uncertain. The sequence derives from a woman aged 18-29 years with Graves' hyperthyroidism. The sequenced sample consisted of blood. In DNA form, the CDR3 reads TGTGCCAGCAGCTTGTACCTAACCTCCTACGAGCAGTACTTC. Protein sequence: CASSLYLTSYEQYF.